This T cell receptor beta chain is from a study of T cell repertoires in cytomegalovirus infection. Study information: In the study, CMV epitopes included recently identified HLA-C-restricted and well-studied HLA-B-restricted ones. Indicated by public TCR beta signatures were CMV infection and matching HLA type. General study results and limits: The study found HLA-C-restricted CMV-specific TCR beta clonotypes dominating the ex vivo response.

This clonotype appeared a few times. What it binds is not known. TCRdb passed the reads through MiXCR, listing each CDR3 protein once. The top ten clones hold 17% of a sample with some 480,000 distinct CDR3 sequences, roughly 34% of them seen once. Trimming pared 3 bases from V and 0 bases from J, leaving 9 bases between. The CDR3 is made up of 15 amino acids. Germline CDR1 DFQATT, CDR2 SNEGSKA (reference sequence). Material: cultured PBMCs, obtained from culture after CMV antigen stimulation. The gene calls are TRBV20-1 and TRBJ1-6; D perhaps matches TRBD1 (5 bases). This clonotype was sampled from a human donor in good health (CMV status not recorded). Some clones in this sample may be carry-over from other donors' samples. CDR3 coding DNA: TGCAGTGCTAGGCGACAGAGCTCCTATAATTCACCCCTCCACTTT. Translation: CSARRQSSYNSPLHF.